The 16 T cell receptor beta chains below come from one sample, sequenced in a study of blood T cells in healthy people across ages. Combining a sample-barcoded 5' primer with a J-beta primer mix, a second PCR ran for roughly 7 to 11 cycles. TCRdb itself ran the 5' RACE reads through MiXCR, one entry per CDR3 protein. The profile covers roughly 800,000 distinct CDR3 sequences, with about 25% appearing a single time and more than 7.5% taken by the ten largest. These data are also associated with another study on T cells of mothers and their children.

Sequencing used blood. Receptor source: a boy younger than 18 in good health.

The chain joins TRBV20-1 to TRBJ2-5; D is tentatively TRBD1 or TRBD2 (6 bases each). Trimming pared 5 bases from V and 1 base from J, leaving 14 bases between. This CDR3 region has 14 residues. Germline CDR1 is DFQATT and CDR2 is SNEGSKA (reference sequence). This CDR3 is CSALGEGGQETQYF. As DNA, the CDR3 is TGCAGTGCTCTGGGTGAGGGGGGCCAAGAGACCCAGTACTTC.

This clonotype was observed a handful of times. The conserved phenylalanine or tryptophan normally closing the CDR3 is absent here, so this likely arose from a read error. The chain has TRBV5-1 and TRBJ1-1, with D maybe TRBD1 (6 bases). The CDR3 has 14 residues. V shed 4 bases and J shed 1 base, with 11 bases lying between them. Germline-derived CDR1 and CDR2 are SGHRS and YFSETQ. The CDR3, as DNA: TGCGCCAGCAGCCTGGGGGGACAGAACACTGAAGCTTTCCTT. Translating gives CASSLGGQNTEAFL.

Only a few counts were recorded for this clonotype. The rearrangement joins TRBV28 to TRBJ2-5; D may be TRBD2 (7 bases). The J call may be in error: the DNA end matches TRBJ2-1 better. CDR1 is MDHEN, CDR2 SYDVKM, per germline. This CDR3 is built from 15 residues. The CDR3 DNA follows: TGTGCCAGCAGGCCAGTGGGGGGGGCATACAATGAGCAGTTCTTC. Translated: CASRPVGGAYNEQFF.

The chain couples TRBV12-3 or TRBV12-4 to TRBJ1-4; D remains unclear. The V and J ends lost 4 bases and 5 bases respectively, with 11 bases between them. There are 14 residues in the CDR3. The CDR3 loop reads CASSSQVMNEKLFF. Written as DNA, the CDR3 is TGTGCCAGCAGTTCTCAGGTCATGAATGAAAAACTGTTTTTT.

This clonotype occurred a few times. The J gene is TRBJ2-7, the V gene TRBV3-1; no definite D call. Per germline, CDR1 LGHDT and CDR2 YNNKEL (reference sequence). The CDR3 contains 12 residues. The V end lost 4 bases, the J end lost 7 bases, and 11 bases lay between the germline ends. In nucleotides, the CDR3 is TGTGCCAGCAGCCCAGGAATGCGGGAGCAGTACTTC. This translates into CASSPGMREQYF.

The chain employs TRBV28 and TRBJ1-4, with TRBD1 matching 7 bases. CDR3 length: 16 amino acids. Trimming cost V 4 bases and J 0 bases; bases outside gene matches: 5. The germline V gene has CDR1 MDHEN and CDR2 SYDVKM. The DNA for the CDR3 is TGTGCCAGCAGTTCCACAGGGGACCCAACTAATGAAAAACTGTTTTTT. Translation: CASSSTGDPTNEKLFF.

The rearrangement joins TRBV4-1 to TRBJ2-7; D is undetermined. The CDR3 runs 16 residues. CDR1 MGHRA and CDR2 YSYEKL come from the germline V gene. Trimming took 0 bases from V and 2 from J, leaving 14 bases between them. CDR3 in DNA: TGCGCCAGCAGCCAAGAGACCGGGCTTATTACCTACGAGCAGTACTTC. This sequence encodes CASSQETGLITYEQYF.

Here the CDR3 DNA reads TGCAGTGCTAGAAACCTGCAGGGAGTGGATGAGCAGTTCTTC. Protein sequence: CSARNLQGVDEQFF. This chain uses TRBV20-1 with TRBJ2-1, with D perhaps matching TRBD1 or TRBD2 (5 bases each). V was clipped by 2 bases and J by 8 bases, with 16 bases between them. Germline V gene lookup returns CDR1 DFQATT and CDR2 SNEGSKA (reference sequence). CDR3 length equals 14 residues.

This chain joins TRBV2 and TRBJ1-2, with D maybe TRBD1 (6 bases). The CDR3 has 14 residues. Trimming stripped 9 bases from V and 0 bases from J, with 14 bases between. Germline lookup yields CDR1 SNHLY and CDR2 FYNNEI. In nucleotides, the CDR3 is TGTGCCAGTGTGGACAGTCGTCCTAACTATGGCTACACCTTC. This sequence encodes CASVDSRPNYGYTF.

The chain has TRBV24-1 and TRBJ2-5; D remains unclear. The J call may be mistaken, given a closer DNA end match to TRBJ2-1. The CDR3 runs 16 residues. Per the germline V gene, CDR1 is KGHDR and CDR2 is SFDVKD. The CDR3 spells CATSDTGLSSYNEQFF. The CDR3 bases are TGTGCCACCAGTGATACCGGGCTCAGCTCCTACAATGAGCAGTTCTTC.

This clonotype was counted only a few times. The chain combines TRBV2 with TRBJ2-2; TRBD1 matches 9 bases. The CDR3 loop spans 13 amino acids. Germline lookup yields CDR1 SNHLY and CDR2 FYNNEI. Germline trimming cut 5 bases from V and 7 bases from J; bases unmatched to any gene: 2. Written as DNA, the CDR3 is TGTGCCAGCAGTACAGGGGGCGTCGGGGAGCTGTTTTTT. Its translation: CASSTGGVGELFF.

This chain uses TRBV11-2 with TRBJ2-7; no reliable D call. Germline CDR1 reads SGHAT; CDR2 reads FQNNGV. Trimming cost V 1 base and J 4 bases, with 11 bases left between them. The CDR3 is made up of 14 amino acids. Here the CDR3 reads CASSLATPGYEQYF. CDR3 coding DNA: TGTGCCAGCAGCTTAGCAACCCCTGGGTACGAGCAGTACTTC.

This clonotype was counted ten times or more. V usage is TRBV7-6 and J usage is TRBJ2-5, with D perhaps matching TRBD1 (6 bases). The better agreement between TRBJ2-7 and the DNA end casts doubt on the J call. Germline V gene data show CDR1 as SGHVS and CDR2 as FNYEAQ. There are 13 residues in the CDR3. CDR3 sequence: CASSSGDGYEQYF. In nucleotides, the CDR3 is TGTGCCAGCAGTTCAGGGGACGGTTACGAGCAGTACTTC.

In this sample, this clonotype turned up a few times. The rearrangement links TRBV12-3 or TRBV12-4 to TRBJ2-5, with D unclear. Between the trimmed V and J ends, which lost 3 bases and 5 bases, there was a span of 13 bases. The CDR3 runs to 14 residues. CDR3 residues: CASSLTRRPETQYF. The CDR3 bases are TGTGCCAGCAGTTTGACAAGGCGGCCCGAGACCCAGTACTTC.

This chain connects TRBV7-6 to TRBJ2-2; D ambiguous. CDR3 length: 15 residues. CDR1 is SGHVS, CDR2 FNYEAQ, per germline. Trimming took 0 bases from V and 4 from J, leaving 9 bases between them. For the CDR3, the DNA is TGTGCCAGCAGCTTAGCGGCCCCGGGCACCGGGGAGCTGTTTTTT. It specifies CASSLAAPGTGELFF.

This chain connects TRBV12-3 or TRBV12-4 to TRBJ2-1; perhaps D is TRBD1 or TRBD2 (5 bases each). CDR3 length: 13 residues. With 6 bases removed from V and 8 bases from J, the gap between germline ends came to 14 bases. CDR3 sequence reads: CASSLLGDDEQFF. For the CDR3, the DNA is TGTGCCAGCAGCCTACTGGGGGATGATGAGCAGTTCTTC.